The entry below gives a single T cell receptor beta chain sequence along with its context. The antigen it recognizes is unknown. The junction departs from germline at one end; a sequencing error may be responsible. This sample was taken from a study of blood T cells in healthy people across ages (dated by TCRdb to about 2015). Regarding the study in general: In model experiments, template switching captured about one uniquely barcoded TCR beta cDNA molecule for every two T cells. Using deep sequencing normalized with unique cDNA molecular identifiers, the study measured how TCR beta repertoire diversity changes with age. Donors were grouped into four age groups: young (average approximately 15 years), middle-aged (roughly 38), aged (about 60) and long-lived (over 80). To avoid experimental bias, donors of different ages were spread randomly across the sequencing lanes. The study analyzed two additional independent replicas of 1 million unique cDNA reads from the same blood draw for two donors, one aged 18 to 30 and one aged 80 or older.

Study-wide findings and limitations: A strong correlation was found between observed TCR beta diversity and the percentage of naive T cells measured by flow cytometry. Estimates of total diversity based on one million sequenced T cells were considered lower bounds and underestimates. As age increased, observed TCR beta diversity per million T cells dropped in a roughly linear way, and a significant reduction was already evident by age roughly 36. Because donor CMV infection status was unknown, age-related changes in expanded clonotypes were potentially confounded. Compared with the aged group, the long-lived group had more naive CD4+ T cells, fewer expanded clones and increased TCR diversity, a pattern suggesting age selection. Because profiling used bulk unsorted PBMCs, naive and antigen-experienced compartments could not be compared conclusively.

The 39 donors, aged 6 to 90 years, were systemically healthy Caucasian individuals from Russia. Each donor gave 9 to 10 milliliters of peripheral blood, collected into EDTA-treated Vacutainer tubes. Ficoll-Paque density-gradient centrifugation was used to isolate PBMCs, with at least 7 million obtained per sample. Total RNA was extracted from PBMCs with Trizol reagent, with at least 5.5 micrograms obtained per sample. The percentages of naive CD45RAhigh/CD27high T cells were determined by flow cytometry on a PBMC aliquot from every donor. Libraries were built with 5' RACE. Sequenced on an Illumina HiSeq 2500. A second roughly 6 to 12 cycle PCR used a sample-barcoded 5' primer and a J-beta primer mix. A unique molecular identifier was introduced onto each TCR beta cDNA molecule by a template-switch 5' adaptor carrying 12 random nucleotides. At least 3 million CDR3-containing paired-end reads were obtained from each sample. The Mint cDNA synthesis kit, primed by a TRBC-specific oligonucleotide, was used to synthesize first-strand cDNA from all RNA. All cDNA was treated with uracil-DNA glycosylase and then went through a first 18-cycle PCR with the universal primers M1SS and BC2_uni_R. The source study handled its data this way. For normalization, 1 million high-quality reads were randomly selected from each sample, with every read carrying a distinct molecular identifier. Instead of being binned into consensus sequences, reads that shared molecular identifiers were thrown out. CDR3 identification, clonotype clustering and error correction used MiTCR with a Q25 quality threshold and the strictest error-elimination algorithm. A nonparametric unseen species model with Euler transformation was used to estimate lower-bound total TCR beta diversity. TCRdb trimmed the raw reads at Q25, called clones with MiXCR and kept productive beta chains. Duplicate CDR3 protein sequences are folded into a single record with the most common DNA and genes. None of the V and J calls come from the authors' own analysis; TCRdb made them. The sample table holds 600,000 to 800,000 distinct CDR3 sequences, of which 21% were seen once. In total, the top ten clones hold 3% to 4.5% of the sample.

The cysteine opens and the phenylalanine closes a CDR3 of 13 amino acids. Only CDR3 DNA is held: 39 bases, read in frame from base 1. The germline V gene sets CDR1 to SGHTA and CDR2 to FQGNSA. The sequence was obtained from a man aged 65 to 79 in good health. Specimen: blood. The rearrangement joined TRBV7-2 to TRBJ2-1; the central 7 bases match TRBD1. The CDR3 protein: CANSPTGSNEQFF. The nucleotide sequence is given as TGTGCCAACAGCCCGACAGGGTCAAATGAGCAGTTCTTC.